The clone carrying this T cell receptor beta chain was detected ten times or more. As yet, its antigen is unknown. Patients were excluded for uncontrolled infection, other autoimmune disease, pregnancy or lactation. This specimen comes from a study of T cells in Graves' hyperthyroidism and ophthalmopathy. Study background: Upon initial diagnosis and before any treatment, peripheral blood was collected. Study-wide results and limits: Using 13 V-J features, a model discriminated ophthalmopathy from stable hyperthyroidism.

Germline lookup yields CDR1 LGHNA and CDR2 YSLEER. The V end lost 0 bases, the J end lost 4 bases, and 4 bases lay between the germline ends. The CDR3 length is 13 residues. RNA transcripts gave rise to amplified TCR beta CDR3 regions. The HTBI primer set drove a first-round RT-PCR of the TCR CDR3. In TCRdb, the multiplex PCR reads were re-called with MiXCR into one record per CDR3 protein. The profile shows fewer than 650,000 distinct CDR3 sequences, about 15% of them singletons. The chain recombines TRBV4-3 with TRBJ1-3; no clear D. The sample taken for sequencing was blood. This TCR was sampled from a woman aged 40 to 50 with Graves' ophthalmopathy. The CDR3 coding sequence is TGCGCCAGCAGCCAAGAATACGGAAACACCATATATTTT. This gives the protein CASSQEYGNTIYF.